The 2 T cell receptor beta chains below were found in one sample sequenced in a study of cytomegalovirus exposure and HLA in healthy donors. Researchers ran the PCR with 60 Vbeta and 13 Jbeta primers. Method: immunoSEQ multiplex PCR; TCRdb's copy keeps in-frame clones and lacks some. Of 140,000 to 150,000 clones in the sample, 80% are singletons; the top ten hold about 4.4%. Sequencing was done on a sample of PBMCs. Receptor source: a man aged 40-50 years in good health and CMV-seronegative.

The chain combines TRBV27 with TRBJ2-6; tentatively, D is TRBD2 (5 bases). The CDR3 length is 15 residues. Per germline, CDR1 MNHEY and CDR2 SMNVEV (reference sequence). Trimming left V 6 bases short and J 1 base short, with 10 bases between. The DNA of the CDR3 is TGTGCCAGCAGCGGAGGTACTTCTGGGGCCAACGTCCTGACTTTC. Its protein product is CASSGGTSGANVLTF. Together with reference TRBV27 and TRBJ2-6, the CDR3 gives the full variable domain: EAQVTQNPRYLITVTGKKLTVTCSQNMNHEYMSWYRQDPGLGLRQIYYSMNVEVTDKGDVPEGYKVSRKEKRNFPLILESPSPNQTSLYFCASSGGTSGANVLTFGAGSRLTVL.

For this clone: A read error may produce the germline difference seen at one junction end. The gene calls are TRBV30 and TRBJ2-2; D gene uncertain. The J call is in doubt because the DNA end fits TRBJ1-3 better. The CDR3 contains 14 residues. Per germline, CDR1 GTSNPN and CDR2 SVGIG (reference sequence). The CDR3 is CAWSGISGGYTIYF. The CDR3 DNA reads TGTGCCTGGAGTGGTATATCGGGTGGATACACCATATATTTT.